This T cell receptor (beta chain) originates from a study of metastatic and nonmetastatic thyroid tumors. Study overall: Repertoire comparison spanned blood and tumor or nodule tissue of malignant and benign thyroid patients.

The CDR3 length is 16 residues. The V gene end was trimmed by 8 bases and the J gene end by 1 base; junction bases not matched to a gene: 8. Germline-derived CDR1 and CDR2 are MGHRA and YSYEKL. Study-level findings and limits: Reported TCR beta diversity, measured in blood and tumor, was significantly higher for malignant thyroid tumors than for benign nodules.

As handled by the study authors: The study's classifier, a distant-metastasis tool for papillary thyroid cancer, was built using CDR3 differences across clinicopathological groups. TCRdb re-analyzed the PCR reads using MiXCR. The V and J calls, along with clone size, are taken from TCRdb and not from the paper's own processing. The sample yields roughly 58,000 clones, more than 3.5% seen once. This clone came up many times. Its antigen is as yet unknown. Thyroid surgery was performed in patients who had received no treatment beforehand. Sequenced input: blood. The J gene is TRBJ2-3, the V gene TRBV4-1, with 11 nucleotides matching TRBD2. The TCR was taken from a female donor with papillary thyroid cancer or a benign thyroid nodule (not recorded which). Some clones in this sample may be carry-over from other donors' samples. CDR3 amino acids: CASRPSGLAGTDTQYF. The CDR3 coding sequence is TGCGCCAGCCGACCGTCGGGACTAGCGGGCACAGATACGCAGTATTTT.